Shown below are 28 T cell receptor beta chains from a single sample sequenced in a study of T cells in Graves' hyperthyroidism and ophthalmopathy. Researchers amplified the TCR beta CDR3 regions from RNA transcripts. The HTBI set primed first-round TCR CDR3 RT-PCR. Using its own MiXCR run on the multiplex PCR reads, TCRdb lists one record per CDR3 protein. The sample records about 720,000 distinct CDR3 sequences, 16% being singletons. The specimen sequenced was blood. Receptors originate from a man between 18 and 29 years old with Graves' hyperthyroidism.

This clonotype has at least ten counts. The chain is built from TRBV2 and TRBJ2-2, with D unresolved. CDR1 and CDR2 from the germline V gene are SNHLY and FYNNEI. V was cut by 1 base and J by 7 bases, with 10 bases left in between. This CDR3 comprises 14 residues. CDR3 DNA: TGTGCCAGCAGTGAAGAGGTGGACGTCGGGGAGCTGTTTTTT. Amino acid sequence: CASSEEVDVGELFF. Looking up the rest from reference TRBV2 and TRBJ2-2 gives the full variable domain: EPEVTQTPSHQVTQMGQEVILRCVPISNHLYFYWYRQILGQKVEFLVSFYNNEISEKSEIFDDQFSVERPDGSNFTLKIRSTKLEDSAMYFCASSEEVDVGELFFGEGSRLTVL.

CDR3 protein: CASSGIAKETQYF. The CDR3, as DNA: TGTGCCAGCAGTGGAATAGCAAAAGAGACCCAGTACTTC. The chain has TRBV27 and TRBJ2-5; D call uncertain. CDR1 MNHEY and CDR2 SMNVEV come from the germline V gene (reference sequence). The V end was cut by 5 bases, the J end by 3 bases, with 10 bases between. The CDR3 spans 13 residues.

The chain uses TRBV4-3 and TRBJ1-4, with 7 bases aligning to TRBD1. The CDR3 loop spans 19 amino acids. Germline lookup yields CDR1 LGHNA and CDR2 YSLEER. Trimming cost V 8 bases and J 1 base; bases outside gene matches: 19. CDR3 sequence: CASEPSRAGGRGTNEKLFF. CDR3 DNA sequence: TGCGCCAGCGAGCCAAGTCGGGCAGGGGGGCGCGGAACTAATGAAAAACTGTTTTTT.

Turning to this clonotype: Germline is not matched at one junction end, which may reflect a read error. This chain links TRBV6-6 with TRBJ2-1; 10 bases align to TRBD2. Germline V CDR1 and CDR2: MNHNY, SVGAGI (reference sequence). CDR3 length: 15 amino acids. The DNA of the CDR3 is TGTGGCAGCAGTTACCGGACTAGCGGAGGGGATGAGCAGTTCTTC. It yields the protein CGSSYRTSGGDEQFF.

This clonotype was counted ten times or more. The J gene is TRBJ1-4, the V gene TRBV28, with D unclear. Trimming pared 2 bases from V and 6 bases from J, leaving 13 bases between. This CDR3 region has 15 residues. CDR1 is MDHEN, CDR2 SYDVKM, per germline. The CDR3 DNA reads TGTGCCAGCAGTTTACGGTCCATAAGGGATGAAAAACTGTTTTTT. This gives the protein CASSLRSIRDEKLFF.

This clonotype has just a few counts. CDR3 sequence (DNA): TGTGCCATCAGCCAGACAGGGTACGAGGAGACCCAGTACTTC. Protein product: CAISQTGYEETQYF. This chain joins TRBV10-3 and TRBJ2-5; 7 bases agree with TRBD1. After removal of 6 bases from V and 5 bases from J, the junction contained 9 bases not matched to a gene. CDR1 is ENHRY, CDR2 SYGVKD, per germline. CDR3 length: 14 residues.

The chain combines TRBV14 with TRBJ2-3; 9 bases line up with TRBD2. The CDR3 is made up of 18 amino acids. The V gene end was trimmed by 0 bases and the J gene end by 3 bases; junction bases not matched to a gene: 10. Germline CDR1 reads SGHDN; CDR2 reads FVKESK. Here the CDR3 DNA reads TGTGCCAGCAGCCAAGAAACACCCATAGCGGGAGTAACAGATACGCAGTATTTT. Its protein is CASSQETPIAGVTDTQYF.

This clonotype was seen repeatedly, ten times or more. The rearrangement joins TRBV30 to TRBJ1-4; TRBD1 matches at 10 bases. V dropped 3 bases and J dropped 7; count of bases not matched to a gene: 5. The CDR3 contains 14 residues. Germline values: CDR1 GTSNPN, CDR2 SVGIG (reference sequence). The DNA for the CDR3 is TGTGCCTGGAGCGAGACAGGGGGCGGTGAAAAACTGTTTTTT. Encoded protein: CAWSETGGGEKLFF.

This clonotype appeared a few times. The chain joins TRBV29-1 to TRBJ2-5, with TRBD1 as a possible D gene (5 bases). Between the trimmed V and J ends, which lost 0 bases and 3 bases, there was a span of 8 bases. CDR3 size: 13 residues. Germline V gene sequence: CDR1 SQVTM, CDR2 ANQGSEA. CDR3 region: CSVEDRTKETQYF. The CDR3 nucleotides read TGCAGCGTTGAAGACCGGACAAAAGAGACCCAGTACTTC.

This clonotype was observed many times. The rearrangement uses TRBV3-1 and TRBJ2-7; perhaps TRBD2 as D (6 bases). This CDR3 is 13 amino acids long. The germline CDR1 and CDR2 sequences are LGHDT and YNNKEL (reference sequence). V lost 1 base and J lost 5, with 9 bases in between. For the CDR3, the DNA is TGTGCCAGCAGCCAAGCCGGGAGTAACGAGCAGTACTTC. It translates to CASSQAGSNEQYF.

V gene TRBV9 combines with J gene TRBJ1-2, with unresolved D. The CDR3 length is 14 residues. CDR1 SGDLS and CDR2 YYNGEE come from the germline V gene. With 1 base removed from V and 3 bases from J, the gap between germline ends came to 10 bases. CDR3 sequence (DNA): TGTGCCAGCAGCGTACATCCGTCTGACTATGGCTACACCTTC. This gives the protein CASSVHPSDYGYTF.

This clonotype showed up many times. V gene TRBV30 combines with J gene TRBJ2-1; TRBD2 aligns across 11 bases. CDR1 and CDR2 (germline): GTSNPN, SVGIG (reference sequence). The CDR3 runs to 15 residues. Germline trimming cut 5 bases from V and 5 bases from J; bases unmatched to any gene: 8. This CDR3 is CAWHDSGRGHNEQFF. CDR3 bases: TGTGCCTGGCACGATAGCGGGAGGGGGCACAATGAGCAGTTCTTC.

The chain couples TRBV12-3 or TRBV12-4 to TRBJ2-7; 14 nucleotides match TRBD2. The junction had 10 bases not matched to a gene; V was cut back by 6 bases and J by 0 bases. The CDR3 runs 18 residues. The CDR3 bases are TGTGCCAGCAGCACAGGGGGACTAGCGGGAGCCCGCTCCTACGAGCAGTACTTC. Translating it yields CASSTGGLAGARSYEQYF.

The CDR3 reads CASSLIPGQGGQPQHF. In nucleotides, the CDR3 is TGTGCCAGCAGTCTAATACCGGGACAGGGGGGTCAGCCCCAGCATTTT. The genes are TRBV6-1 and TRBJ1-5; 11 nucleotides align to TRBD1. This CDR3 has 16 amino acids. Per the germline V gene, CDR1 is MNHNS and CDR2 is SASEGT. The V gene end was trimmed by 5 bases and the J gene end by 6 bases; junction bases not matched to a gene: 9.

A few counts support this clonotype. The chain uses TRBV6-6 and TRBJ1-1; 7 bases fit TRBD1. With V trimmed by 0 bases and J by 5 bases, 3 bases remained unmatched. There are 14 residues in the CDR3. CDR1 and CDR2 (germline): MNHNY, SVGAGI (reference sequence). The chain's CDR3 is CASSYSSGGTEAFF. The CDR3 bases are TGTGCCAGCAGTTACTCGTCAGGGGGGACTGAAGCTTTCTTT.

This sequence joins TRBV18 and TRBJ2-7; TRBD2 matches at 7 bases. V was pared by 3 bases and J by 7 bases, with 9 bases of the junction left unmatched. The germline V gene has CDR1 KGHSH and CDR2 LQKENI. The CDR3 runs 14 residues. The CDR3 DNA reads TGTGCCAGCTCACCCGGGCGGGGGTCGGAAGAGCAGTACTTC. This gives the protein CASSPGRGSEEQYF.

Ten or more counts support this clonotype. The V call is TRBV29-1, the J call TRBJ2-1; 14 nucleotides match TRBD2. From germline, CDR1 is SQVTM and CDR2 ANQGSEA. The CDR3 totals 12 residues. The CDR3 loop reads CSGTSGSYEQFF. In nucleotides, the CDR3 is TGCAGTGGGACTAGCGGGAGCTATGAGCAGTTCTTC.

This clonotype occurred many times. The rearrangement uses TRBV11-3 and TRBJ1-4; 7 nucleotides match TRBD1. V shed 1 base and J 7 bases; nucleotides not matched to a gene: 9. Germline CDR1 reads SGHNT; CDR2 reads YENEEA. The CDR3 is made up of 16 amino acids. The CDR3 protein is CASSLGRGRGTEKLFF. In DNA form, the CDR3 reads TGTGCCAGCAGCTTAGGAAGGGGGCGAGGGACTGAAAAACTGTTTTTT. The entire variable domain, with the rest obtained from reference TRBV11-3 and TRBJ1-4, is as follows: EAGVVQSPRYKIIEKKQPVAFWCNPISGHNTLYWYLQNLGQGPELLIRYENEEAVDDSQLPKDRFSAERLKGVDSTLKIQPAELGDSAVYLCASSLGRGRGTEKLFFGSGTQLSVL.

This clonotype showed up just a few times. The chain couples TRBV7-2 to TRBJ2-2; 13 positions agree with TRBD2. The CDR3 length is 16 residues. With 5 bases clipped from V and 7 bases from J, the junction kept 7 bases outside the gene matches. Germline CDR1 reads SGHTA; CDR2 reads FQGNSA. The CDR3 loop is CASSHGTSGNGGELFF. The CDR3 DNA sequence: TGTGCCAGCAGCCACGGGACTAGCGGGAACGGCGGGGAGCTGTTTTTT.

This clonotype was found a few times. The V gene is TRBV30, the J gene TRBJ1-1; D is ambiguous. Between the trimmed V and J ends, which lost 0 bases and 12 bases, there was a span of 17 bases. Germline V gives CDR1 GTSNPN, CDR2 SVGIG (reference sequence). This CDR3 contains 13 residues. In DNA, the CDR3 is TGTGCCTGGAGTGTACCTCTGTACCCAGAGCCTTTCTTT. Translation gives CAWSVPLYPEPFF.

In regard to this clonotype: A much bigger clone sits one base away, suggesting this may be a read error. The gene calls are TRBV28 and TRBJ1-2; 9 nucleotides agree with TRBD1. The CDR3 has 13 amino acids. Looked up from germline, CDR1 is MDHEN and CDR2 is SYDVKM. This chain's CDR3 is CASSVRQGDGYIF. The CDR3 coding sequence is TGTGCCAGCAGTGTCCGACAGGGGGATGGCTACATCTTC.

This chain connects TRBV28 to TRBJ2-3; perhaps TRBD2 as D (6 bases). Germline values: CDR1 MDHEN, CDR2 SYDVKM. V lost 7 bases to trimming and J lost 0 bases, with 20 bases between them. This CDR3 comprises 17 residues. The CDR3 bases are TGTGCCAGCACTCCCCTCAGGGCGGCGGGGAGCACAGATACGCAGTATTTT. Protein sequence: CASTPLRAAGSTDTQYF.

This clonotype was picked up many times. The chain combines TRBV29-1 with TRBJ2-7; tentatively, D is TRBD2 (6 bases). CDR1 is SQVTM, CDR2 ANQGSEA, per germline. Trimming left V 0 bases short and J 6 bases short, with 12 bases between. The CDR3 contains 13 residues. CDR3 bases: TGCAGCGTTGAAGATCAGGGAGGCCGCGAGCAGTACTTC. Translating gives CSVEDQGGREQYF.

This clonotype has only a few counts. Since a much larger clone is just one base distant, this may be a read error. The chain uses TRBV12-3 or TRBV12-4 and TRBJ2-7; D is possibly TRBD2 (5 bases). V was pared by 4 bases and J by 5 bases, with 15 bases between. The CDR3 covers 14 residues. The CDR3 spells CASSSSRGKDEQYF. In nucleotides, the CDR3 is TGTGCCAGCAGTTCCTCCCGGGGAAAGGACGAGCAGTACTTC.

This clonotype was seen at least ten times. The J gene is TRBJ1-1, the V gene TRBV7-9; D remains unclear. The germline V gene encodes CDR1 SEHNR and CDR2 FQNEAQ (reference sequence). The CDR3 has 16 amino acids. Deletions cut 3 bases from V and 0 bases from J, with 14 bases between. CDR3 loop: CASSLRQFLMNTEAFF. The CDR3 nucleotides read TGTGCCAGCAGCTTGAGACAATTTCTTATGAACACTGAAGCTTTCTTT.

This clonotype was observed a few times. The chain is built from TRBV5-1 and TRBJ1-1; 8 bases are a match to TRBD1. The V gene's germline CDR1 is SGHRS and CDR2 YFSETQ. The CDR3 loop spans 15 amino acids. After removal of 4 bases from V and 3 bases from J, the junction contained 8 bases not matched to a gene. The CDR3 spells CASSQGQDMDTEAFF. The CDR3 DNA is TGCGCCAGCAGCCAGGGACAGGATATGGACACTGAAGCTTTCTTT. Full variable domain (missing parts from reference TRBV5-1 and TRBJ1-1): KAGVTQTPRYLIKTRGQQVTLSCSPISGHRSVSWYQQTPGQGLQFLFEYFSETQRNKGNFPGRFSGRQFSNSRSEMNVSTLELGDSALYLCASSQGQDMDTEAFFGQGTRLTVV.

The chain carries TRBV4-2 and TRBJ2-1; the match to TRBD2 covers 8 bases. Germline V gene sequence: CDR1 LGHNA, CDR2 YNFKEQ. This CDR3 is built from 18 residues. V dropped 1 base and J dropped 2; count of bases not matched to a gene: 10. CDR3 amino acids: CASSQALGLAVPYNEQFF. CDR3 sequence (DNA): TGTGCCAGCAGCCAAGCCCTCGGACTAGCTGTACCCTACAATGAGCAGTTCTTC.

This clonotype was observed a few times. The CDR3 DNA is TGTGCCAGCAGCTTATCCCTAGCGGGACTCAAGGATGAGCAGTTCTTC. Translating gives CASSLSLAGLKDEQFF. The V gene is TRBV7-2, the J gene TRBJ2-1; 9 nucleotides match TRBD2. The germline CDR1 and CDR2 sequences are SGHTA and FQGNSA. V shed 2 bases and J 8 bases; nucleotides not matched to a gene: 10. This CDR3 region has 16 residues.